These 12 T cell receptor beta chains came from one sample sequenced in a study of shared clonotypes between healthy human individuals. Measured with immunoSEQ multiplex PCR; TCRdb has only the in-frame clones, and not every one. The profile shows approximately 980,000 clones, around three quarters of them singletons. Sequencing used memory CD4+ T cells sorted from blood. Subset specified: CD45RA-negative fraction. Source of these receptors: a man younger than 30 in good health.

CDR3 sequence: CASSLAPEGTEAFF. The DNA of the CDR3 is TGCGCCAGCAGCTTGGCTCCCGAGGGCACTGAAGCTTTCTTT. The V gene is TRBV5-1, the J gene TRBJ1-1; D unresolved. CDR1 SGHRS and CDR2 YFSETQ come from the germline V gene. This CDR3 comprises 14 residues. Trimming removed 0 bases from V and 4 bases from J, with 10 bases in between.

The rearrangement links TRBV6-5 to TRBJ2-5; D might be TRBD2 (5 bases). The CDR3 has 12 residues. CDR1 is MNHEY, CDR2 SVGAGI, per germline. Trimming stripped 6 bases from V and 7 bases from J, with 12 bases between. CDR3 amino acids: CASRSGIGTQYF. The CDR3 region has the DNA TGTGCCAGCAGGTCCGGGATCGGGACCCAGTACTTC.

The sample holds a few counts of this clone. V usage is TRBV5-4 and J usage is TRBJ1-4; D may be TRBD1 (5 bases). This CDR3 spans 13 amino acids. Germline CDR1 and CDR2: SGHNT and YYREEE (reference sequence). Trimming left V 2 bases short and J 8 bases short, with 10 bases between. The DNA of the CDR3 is TGTGCCAGCAGCTTTAACTGGGGGGAAAAACTGTTTTTT. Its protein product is CASSFNWGEKLFF.

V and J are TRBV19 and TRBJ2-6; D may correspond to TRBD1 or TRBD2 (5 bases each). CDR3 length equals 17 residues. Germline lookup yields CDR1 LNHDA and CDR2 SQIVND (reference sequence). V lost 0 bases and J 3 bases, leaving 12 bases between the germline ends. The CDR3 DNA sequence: TGTGCCAGTAGTATAGATGCGCAGGGAGTTGGGGCCAACGTCCTGACTTTC. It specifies CASSIDAQGVGANVLTF.

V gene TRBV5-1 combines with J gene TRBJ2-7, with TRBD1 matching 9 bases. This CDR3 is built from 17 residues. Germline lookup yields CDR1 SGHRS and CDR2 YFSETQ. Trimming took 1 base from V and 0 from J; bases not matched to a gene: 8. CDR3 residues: CASSLLLPGQGSYEQYF. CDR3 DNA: TGCGCCAGCAGCTTGTTACTTCCGGGACAGGGCTCCTACGAGCAGTACTTC.

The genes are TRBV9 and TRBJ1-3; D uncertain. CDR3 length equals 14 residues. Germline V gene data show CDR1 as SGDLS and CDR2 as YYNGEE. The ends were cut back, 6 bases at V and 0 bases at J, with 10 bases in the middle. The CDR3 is CASKPEPSGNTIYF. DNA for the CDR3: TGTGCCAGCAAACCGGAGCCCTCTGGAAACACCATATATTTT.

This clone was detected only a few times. The CDR3 sequence is CASSLAGAGPNQPQHF. CDR3 nucleotide sequence: TGTGCCAGCAGTCTGGCCGGGGCAGGTCCCAATCAGCCCCAGCATTTT. This chain uses TRBV5-4 with TRBJ1-5; D might be TRBD1 (5 bases). The germline V and J ends were trimmed by 5 bases and 3 bases, with 18 bases remaining between them. Germline assignment: CDR1 SGHNT and CDR2 YYREEE (reference sequence). CDR3 size: 16 residues.

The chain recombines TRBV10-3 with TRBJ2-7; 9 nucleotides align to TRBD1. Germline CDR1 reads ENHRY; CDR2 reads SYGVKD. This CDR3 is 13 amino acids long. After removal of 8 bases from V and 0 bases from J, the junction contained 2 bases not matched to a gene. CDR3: CAIGDRVSYEQYF. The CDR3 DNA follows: TGTGCCATCGGGGACAGGGTCTCCTACGAGCAGTACTTC.

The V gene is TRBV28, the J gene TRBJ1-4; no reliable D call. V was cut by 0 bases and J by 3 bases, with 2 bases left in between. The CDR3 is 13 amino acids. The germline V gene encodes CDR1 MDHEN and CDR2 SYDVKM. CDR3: CASSLWANEKLFF. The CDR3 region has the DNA TGTGCCAGCAGTTTATGGGCTAATGAAAAACTGTTTTTT.

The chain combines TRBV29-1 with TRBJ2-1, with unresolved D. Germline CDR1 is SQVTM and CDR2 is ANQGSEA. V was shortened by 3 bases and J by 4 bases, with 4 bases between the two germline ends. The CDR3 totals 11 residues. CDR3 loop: CSVDIYNEQFF. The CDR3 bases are TGCAGCGTTGATATTTACAATGAGCAGTTCTTC.

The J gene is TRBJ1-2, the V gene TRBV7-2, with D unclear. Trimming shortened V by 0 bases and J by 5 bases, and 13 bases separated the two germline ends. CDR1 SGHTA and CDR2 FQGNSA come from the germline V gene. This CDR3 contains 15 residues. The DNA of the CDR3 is TGTGCCAGCAGCTTAGCAAGAGGGTCCTCGTATGGCTACACCTTC. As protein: CASSLARGSSYGYTF.

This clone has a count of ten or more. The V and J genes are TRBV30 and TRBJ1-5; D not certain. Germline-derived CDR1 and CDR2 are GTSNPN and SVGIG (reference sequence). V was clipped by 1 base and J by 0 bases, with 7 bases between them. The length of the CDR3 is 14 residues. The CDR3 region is CAWSGTGSNQPQHF. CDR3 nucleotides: TGTGCCTGGAGTGGAACTGGTAGCAATCAGCCCCAGCATTTT.